This TCR beta chain was found in a study of beta chain features in type 1 diabetes. In the study overall: The samples had more than 95 million sorted cells examined in all.

cDNA synthesis used the whole RNA isolate, giving expressed TCRB sequences. This table comes from immunoSEQ multiplex PCR, and its TCRdb copy is limited to in-frame clones, with some not included. The sample shows 450,000 to 550,000 clones, 25% to 35% of them seen only once. The V and J ends lost 1 base and 0 bases, in that order; junction bases with no gene match: 4. Germline V CDR1 and CDR2: KGHSH, LQKENI. The CDR3 spans 16 residues. Regarding the study as a whole: Any HLA type influence on TCRB rearrangement was left unresolved here.

Comment on this clone: Its specificity is unknown.

Sampling consisted of one heparinised blood draw per donor, averaging approximately 120 mL. The authors sorted CD4+ naive, central memory, regulatory and stem cell-like memory cells via CD45RO/CCR7/CD25/CD127/CD95/CD27. The receptor was isolated from a man in his late teens or twenties in good health. The gene calls are TRBV18 and TRBJ1-1; 8 bases fit TRBD1. Input material: naive CD4+ T cells from blood. Here the CDR3 reads CASSPRDRRMNTEAFF. CDR3 nucleotides: TGTGCCAGCTCACCACGGGACAGGCGAATGAACACTGAAGCTTTCTTT. The variable domain in full, completed from reference TRBV18 and TRBJ1-1, reads NAGVMQNPRHLVRRRGQEARLRCSPMKGHSHVYWYRQLPEEGLKFMVYLQKENIIDESGMPKERFSAEFPKEGPSILRIQQVVRGDSAAYFCASSPRDRRMNTEAFFGQGTRLTVV.